This T cell receptor (beta chain) was found in a study of OX40 agonist ivuxolimab in advanced cancers. The V end was cut by 3 bases, the J end by 5 bases, with 7 bases between. The CDR3 runs to 11 residues. Germline V lookup: CDR1 SQVTM, CDR2 ANQGSEA. A note on this clone: Other DNA variants within this sample encode the same CDR3.

Sequenced by immunoSEQ multiplex PCR; TCRdb stores in-frame clones only, minus some. Of 70,000 or so clones in the sample, roughly 88% were seen once. The sequences come from CD4+ or CD8+ T cells sorted from blood, collected in a trial of the OX40 agonist ivuxolimab. The chain has TRBV29-1 and TRBJ1-2; TRBD1 is a possible D gene (5 bases). The origin of this receptor is an adult with an advanced solid tumor such as melanoma, head and neck, liver or kidney cancer. The CDR3 sequence: CSVEEGYGYTF. The CDR3 nucleotides are TGCAGCGTTGAGGAGGGGTATGGCTACACCTTC.